Each of the 32 T cell receptor beta chains below was sequenced from the same sample in a study of vaccination effects on CD4 cells after COVID-19. These receptors lack a known antigen. Method: immunoSEQ multiplex PCR; TCRdb's copy keeps in-frame clones and lacks some. The sample lists 42,000 or so clones, roughly 65% occurring once. Viral peptide pools were used in the ViraFEST assay to expand antigen-specific CD4+ T cells, and sequencing came afterward. Upon completion of around ten days in culture, CD4+ T cells were isolated. The person had a PCR-confirmed SARS-CoV-2 infection during March to December 2020. Sequencing used CD4+ T cells from PBMCs cultured with a peptide pool, obtained before COVID-19 vaccination. Source of these receptors: a human donor who had a prior SARS-CoV-2 infection.

This clone appeared a few times. V is TRBV6-1 and J is TRBJ2-2; 7 nucleotides agree with TRBD1. The V gene's germline CDR1 is MNHNS and CDR2 SASEGT. V gave up 4 bases and J gave up 0 bases; unmatched junction bases: 11. The CDR3 consists of 18 residues. CDR3 sequence reads: CASSVAATGAANTGELFF. The DNA for the CDR3 is TGTGCCAGCAGTGTCGCGGCAACAGGGGCAGCGAACACCGGGGAGCTGTTTTTT.

The rearrangement uses TRBV5-4 and TRBJ2-7; a weak D match, TRBD2 (5 bases). The V and J ends lost 4 bases and 0 bases respectively, with 11 bases between them. CDR1 is SGHNT and CDR2 is YYREEE in the germline V gene (reference sequence). The CDR3 is 14 amino acids. The CDR3 sequence: CASSQDFSSYEQYF. Written as DNA, the CDR3 is TGTGCCAGCAGCCAGGACTTTAGCTCCTACGAGCAGTACTTC.

This chain uses TRBV11-3 with TRBJ2-1; 9 nucleotides agree with TRBD2. The germline gives CDR1 SGHNT, CDR2 YENEEA. The CDR3 covers 16 residues. V lost 4 bases, J lost 5 bases, and 9 bases stayed unmatched. The CDR3 loop reads CASSSRGGREDNEQFF. CDR3 DNA sequence: TGTGCCAGCAGCTCCCGTGGCGGGAGGGAGGACAATGAGCAGTTCTTC.

Only a few counts were recorded for this clone. This chain connects TRBV12-5 to TRBJ1-2; maybe TRBD1 (6 bases). Trimming took off 6 bases at V and 7 bases at J, with 12 bases between the two ends. There are 12 residues in the CDR3. Germline V gene sequence: CDR1 LGHNT, CDR2 FRNRAP. The CDR3 loop is CASGQGLGGYTF. As DNA, the CDR3 is TGTGCTAGTGGCCAGGGGTTGGGTGGCTACACCTTC.

This chain connects TRBV6-5 to TRBJ2-7; D could derive from TRBD1 or TRBD2 (6 bases each). V lost 8 bases and J 2 bases, leaving 19 bases between the germline ends. This CDR3 contains 15 residues. Germline loops: CDR1 MNHEY, CDR2 SVGAGI. The CDR3 bases are TGTGCCAGCCGCCTCGGAGGGGGTTTAACCTACGAGCAGTACTTC. Protein: CASRLGGGLTYEQYF.

The chain is built from TRBV19 and TRBJ1-4; a possible D gene is TRBD1 (5 bases). The V end was cut by 10 bases, the J end by 0 bases, with 15 bases between. CDR1 is LNHDA, CDR2 SQIVND, per germline (reference sequence). The CDR3 totals 15 residues. CDR3 DNA: TGTGCCACTCGGTTGGGGCCGGCAACTAATGAAAAACTGTTTTTT. Protein sequence: CATRLGPATNEKLFF.

The chain links TRBV6-1 to TRBJ2-1; 8 bases agree with TRBD1. The J segment lost 6 bases and the V segment lost 7 bases, leaving 11 bases of the junction unmatched. Germline V gives CDR1 MNHNS, CDR2 SASEGT. The CDR3 runs to 15 residues. In nucleotides, the CDR3 is TGTGCCAGCACCCTAGACAGGGGCCGTTTCAATGAGCAGTTCTTC. This codes for CASTLDRGRFNEQFF.

The genes are TRBV18 and TRBJ1-1; 7 bases map to TRBD1. Germline-derived CDR1 and CDR2 are KGHSH and LQKENI. This CDR3 has 14 residues. Unmatched junction bases numbered 3, after V lost 3 bases and J lost 2 bases. The CDR3 region has the DNA TGTGCCAGCTCACCGGGACAGAGTAACACTGAAGCTTTCTTT. Translated: CASSPGQSNTEAFF.

This clone was observed a few times. The V gene is TRBV7-2, the J gene TRBJ2-1; D gene unclear. The CDR3 extends over 12 amino acids. Trimming stripped 5 bases from V and 4 bases from J, with 6 bases between. Germline CDR1 and CDR2: SGHTA and FQGNSA. The chain's CDR3 is CASSLRYNEQFF. In DNA, the CDR3 is TGTGCCAGCAGCCTACGGTACAATGAGCAGTTCTTC.

The genes are TRBV11-2 and TRBJ2-3, with 10 bases aligning to TRBD2. After removal of 2 bases from V and 3 bases from J, the junction contained 5 bases not matched to a gene. Per the germline V gene, CDR1 is SGHAT and CDR2 is FQNNGV. The CDR3 is 16 amino acids. The CDR3 loop is CASSLFLAGETDTQYF. DNA of the CDR3: TGTGCCAGCAGCTTATTCCTAGCGGGAGAAACAGATACGCAGTATTTT.

V and J are TRBV5-8 and TRBJ2-3, with D uncertain. Germline V gene data show CDR1 as SGHTS and CDR2 as YDEGEE. V was pared by 1 base and J by 6 bases, with 6 bases between. The CDR3 has 12 amino acids. The CDR3 reads CASSLLVDTQYF. The DNA for the CDR3 is TGTGCCAGCAGCTTGTTGGTGGATACGCAGTATTTT.

V and J are TRBV5-6 and TRBJ2-3; tentative D call: TRBD2 (6 bases). Germline V gives CDR1 SGHDT, CDR2 YYEEEE. Trimming cost V 0 bases and J 2 bases, with 13 bases left between them. The CDR3 is 16 residues long. In DNA, the CDR3 is TGTGCCAGCAGCTTGGATTGGGGCGGGACCACAGATACGCAGTATTTT. It encodes CASSLDWGGTTDTQYF.

This CDR3 reads CAISQKGTGGEQYF. CDR3 DNA sequence: TGTGCCATCAGTCAGAAAGGGACAGGGGGCGAGCAGTACTTC. The genes are TRBV10-3 and TRBJ2-7, with 11 bases fitting TRBD1. Per germline, CDR1 ENHRY and CDR2 SYGVKD. The trim removed 5 bases at V and 6 bases at J, leaving 6 bases unmatched. This CDR3 is built from 14 residues.

CDR3 nucleotides: TGTGCCAGCAGCTTGGGGGGCCAAGAGACCCAGTACTTC. Translating it yields CASSLGGQETQYF. The chain links TRBV5-6 to TRBJ2-5; D gene unclear. The germline V gene encodes CDR1 SGHDT and CDR2 YYEEEE. This CDR3 region has 13 residues. Trimming stripped 0 bases from V and 1 base from J, with 4 bases between.

The chain recombines TRBV21-1 with TRBJ2-7; the tabulated D call, TRBD1, remains unverified against the DNA. TRBV21-1 is shown as a pseudogene. CDR3 length: 13 residues. CDR3 protein: CASTWDSSYEQYF. The CDR3 nucleotides read TGTGCCAGCACCTGGGACAGCTCCTACGAGCAGTACTTC.

The chain couples TRBV18 to TRBJ2-1, with 9 bases fitting TRBD2. With V trimmed by 1 base and J by 5 bases, 0 bases remained unmatched. CDR1 KGHSH and CDR2 LQKENI come from the germline V gene. The CDR3 has 14 residues. The CDR3 DNA reads TGTGCCAGCTCACCACGACTAGCGGACAATGAGCAGTTCTTC. This gives the protein CASSPRLADNEQFF.

The rearrangement links TRBV5-6 to TRBJ2-3, with a possible D match to TRBD2 (7 bases). This CDR3 comprises 14 residues. The V gene lost 0 bases and the J gene lost 6 bases, with 11 bases spanning the gap. The germline V gene has CDR1 SGHDT and CDR2 YYEEEE. For the CDR3, the DNA is TGTGCCAGCAGCTTGGACAGGGAGGGGGATACGCAGTATTTT. Its protein product is CASSLDREGDTQYF.

This clone showed up just once. The V and J genes are TRBV30 and TRBJ1-1; unclear D gene. The CDR3 has 11 amino acids. The germline CDR1 and CDR2 sequences are GTSNPN and SVGIG (reference sequence). The germline V and J ends were trimmed by 4 bases and 10 bases, with 13 bases remaining between them. The CDR3 nucleotides are TGTGCCTGGATCCGGCAGGTTTCAGCTTTCTTT. Protein sequence: CAWIRQVSAFF. Combining the CDR3 with reference TRBV30 and TRBJ1-1 gives the whole variable domain SQTIHQWPATLVQPVGSPLSLECTVEGTSNPNLYWYRQAAGRGLQLLFYSVGIGQISSEVPQNLSASRPQDRQFILSSKKLLLSDSGFYLCAWIRQVSAFFGQGTRLTVV.

The chain employs TRBV7-9 and TRBJ2-5; D unresolved. The CDR3 extends over 13 amino acids. The germline V gene has CDR1 SEHNR and CDR2 FQNEAQ (reference sequence). V was pared by 7 bases and J by 5 bases, with 14 bases between. The CDR3, as DNA: TGTGCCAGCATCCCTGTGGGCGGCGAGACCCAGTACTTC. It encodes CASIPVGGETQYF.

This chain uses TRBV6-5 with TRBJ2-3; 9 bases are shared with TRBD2. Germline CDR1 MNHEY, CDR2 SVGAGI. Unmatched junction bases numbered 10, after V lost 6 bases and J lost 6 bases. This CDR3 is 15 amino acids long. The CDR3 loop reads CASSPGLAIQDTQYF. The DNA of the CDR3 is TGTGCCAGCAGCCCGGGACTAGCAATCCAGGATACGCAGTATTTT.

This rearrangement joins TRBV28 to TRBJ1-2, with TRBD1 matching 8 bases. Germline-derived CDR1 and CDR2 are MDHEN and SYDVKM. This CDR3 spans 16 amino acids. The V and J ends lost 4 bases and 2 bases, in that order; junction bases with no gene match: 9. CDR3 sequence reads: CASSSGGVRPNYGYTF. The CDR3 DNA sequence: TGTGCCAGCAGTTCAGGGGGCGTAAGACCCAACTATGGCTACACCTTC.

This chain joins TRBV7-2 and TRBJ2-1; D gene uncertain. Germline lookup yields CDR1 SGHTA and CDR2 FQGNSA. V was cut by 1 base and J by 6 bases, with 7 bases left in between. The CDR3 length is 13 residues. The CDR3: CASSLGFVNEQFF. The CDR3 region has the DNA TGTGCCAGCAGCTTAGGATTTGTCAATGAGCAGTTCTTC.

This chain links TRBV5-6 with TRBJ2-1, with TRBD2 identical over 10 bases. Germline V gene lookup returns CDR1 SGHDT and CDR2 YYEEEE. The CDR3 length is 18 residues. V gave up 4 bases and J gave up 2 bases; unmatched junction bases: 12. The CDR3 region is CASSRGPLAGGTYNEQFF. The CDR3 DNA is TGTGCCAGCAGCCGCGGCCCTTTAGCGGGGGGAACCTACAATGAGCAGTTCTTC. Combining the CDR3 with reference TRBV5-6 and TRBJ2-1 gives the whole variable domain DAGVTQSPTHLIKTRGQQVTLRCSPKSGHDTVSWYQQALGQGPQFIFQYYEEEERQRGNFPDRFSGHQFPNYSSELNVNALLLGDSALYLCASSRGPLAGGTYNEQFFGPGTRLTVL.

V is TRBV12-3 or TRBV12-4 and J is TRBJ2-7; D uncertain. V lost 4 bases, J lost 6 bases, and 7 bases lay in between. The CDR3 runs 11 residues. CDR3 sequence: CASSSRGEQYF. The CDR3 nucleotides read TGTGCCAGCAGTTCTCGAGGCGAGCAGTACTTC.

The chain employs TRBV2 and TRBJ1-5, with a weak D call TRBD1 (6 bases). CDR3 length: 15 amino acids. With 7 bases removed from V and 2 bases from J, the gap between germline ends came to 15 bases. Germline values: CDR1 SNHLY, CDR2 FYNNEI. CDR3 bases: TGTGCCAGCACCCCACCGCCAGGGGGCAATCAGCCCCAGCATTTT. Translating gives CASTPPPGGNQPQHF.

This clone showed up just once. The chain has TRBV2 and TRBJ2-1; 7 nucleotides align to TRBD1. CDR1 and CDR2 (germline): SNHLY, FYNNEI. The ends lost 8 bases at V and 5 bases at J; junction bases unmatched: 9. This CDR3 spans 14 amino acids. CDR3 sequence: CASGQAEEDNEQFF. For the CDR3, the DNA is TGTGCCAGCGGACAGGCGGAGGAAGACAATGAGCAGTTCTTC.

J is TRBJ1-2 and V is TRBV3-1 (or the pseudogene TRBV3-2); unclear D gene. V lost 3 bases to trimming and J lost 5 bases, with 19 bases between them. The CDR3 covers 16 residues. Germline CDR1 reads LGHDT; CDR2 reads YNNKEL (reference sequence). CDR3 region: CASSQGVRGSGYGYTF. For the CDR3, the DNA is TGTGCCAGCAGCCAGGGCGTCCGGGGAAGTGGGTATGGCTACACCTTC.

The chain joins TRBV9 to TRBJ1-4; 12 bases are a match to TRBD1. The CDR3 is made up of 18 amino acids. Germline CDR1 and CDR2: SGDLS and YYNGEE. Trimming took 3 bases from V and 1 from J; bases not matched to a gene: 7. The CDR3 sequence is CASSGGTGGVGTNEKLFF. The DNA for the CDR3 is TGTGCCAGCAGCGGCGGGACAGGGGGCGTCGGAACTAATGAAAAACTGTTTTTT.

The gene calls are TRBV2 and TRBJ1-2; 7 bases are a match to TRBD1. V dropped 8 bases and J dropped 12; count of bases not matched to a gene: 12. Germline CDR1 reads SNHLY; CDR2 reads FYNNEI. The CDR3 runs to 12 residues. The CDR3 sequence is CASGGQSGGDTF. In DNA, the CDR3 is TGTGCCAGCGGGGGACAGAGCGGGGGGGACACCTTC.

The rearrangement links TRBV11-2 to TRBJ2-1; D gene uncertain. Trimming cost V 1 base and J 3 bases, with 13 bases left between them. CDR3 size: 16 residues. Germline V gene data show CDR1 as SGHAT and CDR2 as FQNNGV. Here the CDR3 DNA reads TGTGCCAGCAGCTTAGTCCGATATCGGAGCTACAATGAGCAGTTCTTC. It encodes CASSLVRYRSYNEQFF.

The rearrangement joins TRBV2 to TRBJ2-3; D may be TRBD1 (5 bases). V lost 8 bases and J 0 bases, leaving 12 bases between the germline ends. This CDR3 is built from 14 residues. Germline CDR1 is SNHLY and CDR2 is FYNNEI. In nucleotides, the CDR3 is TGTGCCAGCGTTGACAGACTTAGCACAGATACGCAGTATTTT. Translated: CASVDRLSTDTQYF.

The rearrangement links TRBV19 to TRBJ2-5; 10 bases line up with TRBD1. Germline loops: CDR1 LNHDA, CDR2 SQIVND (reference sequence). CDR3 length: 15 residues. Trimming cost V 4 bases and J 5 bases; bases outside gene matches: 7. The CDR3 sequence is CASSKVTGGWETQYF. DNA for the CDR3: TGTGCCAGTAGTAAAGTGACAGGGGGCTGGGAGACCCAGTACTTC.